This TCR beta chain is drawn from a study of blood T cell repertoires in COVID-19. Authors' analysis steps: Reference gene primer amplification gave nucleated cell count estimates. Repertoires were generated with immunoSEQ multiplex PCR, while TCRdb's copy carries only in-frame clones and drops some. The V and J calls and the clone size are those of that table, but D and trimming were determined from the DNA. The sample includes 150,000 or so clones, about 90% of them seen just once. The germline V and J ends were trimmed by 6 bases and 0 bases, with 12 bases remaining between them. The CDR3 is made up of 14 amino acids. In germline, CDR1 is SGDLS, CDR2 YYNGEE.

The chain uses TRBV9 and TRBJ2-5; TRBD2 is a possible D gene (5 bases). This sequence originates from a man aged 45-60 years with acute or convalescent COVID-19. The sample was peripheral blood. This chain's CDR3 is CASTARGDQETQYF. The DNA of the CDR3 is TGTGCCAGCACCGCTCGGGGAGACCAAGAGACCCAGTACTTC.